A single sample gave rise to the 15 T cell receptor beta chains below, sequenced in a study of CD8 T cells in Susac syndrome. The authors reverse transcribed roughly 0.5 to 1 ug RNA with random hexamers. In TCRdb, the immunoSEQ multiplex PCR reads were re-called with MiXCR into one record per CDR3 protein. Here the sample spans 210,000 or so distinct CDR3 sequences, 94% being singletons. The sequencing sample was made of CD4+ T cells from PBMCs. These receptors were collected from a human donor with Susac syndrome.

J is TRBJ1-2 and V is TRBV7-8; D gene unclear. Germline V gene data show CDR1 as SGHVS and CDR2 as FQNEAQ. The length of the CDR3 is 14 residues. V shed 0 bases and J shed 4 bases, with 9 bases lying between them. CDR3 sequence: CASSLAGSRYGYTF. The CDR3 DNA follows: TGTGCCAGCAGCTTAGCTGGCAGTCGCTATGGCTACACCTTC.

Details on this clonotype: One end of the junction does not line up with germline, which may come from a read error. This chain uses TRBV6-2 or TRBV6-3 with TRBJ1-5; no firm D call. CDR1 and CDR2 (germline): MNHEY, SVGEGT. The CDR3 has 12 residues. The DNA of the CDR3 is TGTGCCAGCAGTTACTCTGCGGGGAATCAGAATTTT. It encodes CASSYSAGNQNF.

The rearrangement uses TRBV12-3 or TRBV12-4 and TRBJ1-4, with no clear D. The CDR3 covers 15 residues. Deletions cut 7 bases from V and 7 bases from J, with 19 bases between. The chain's CDR3 is CASKSRARHSEKLFF. CDR3 in DNA: TGTGCCAGCAAGAGTCGGGCACGACATAGTGAAAAACTGTTTTTT.

J is TRBJ2-1 and V is TRBV30, with 8 bases fitting TRBD2. The CDR3 length is 13 residues. Germline CDR1 reads GTSNPN; CDR2 reads SVGIG (reference sequence). CDR3 coding DNA: TGTGCTCACCGGGAGGGGTCCTACAATGAGCAGTTCTTC. Residues: CAHREGSYNEQFF. The full variable domain, in which reference TRBV30 and TRBJ2-1 provide the parts outside the CDR3, is SQTIHQWPATLVQPVGSPLSLECTVEGTSNPNLYWYRQAAGRGLQLLFYSVGIGQISSEVPQNLSASRPQDRQFILSSKKLLLSDSGFYLCAHREGSYNEQFFGPGTRLTVL.

The chain recombines TRBV9 with TRBJ2-1, with 13 bases matching TRBD2. Unmatched junction bases numbered 7, after V lost 2 bases and J lost 8 bases. This CDR3 is 16 amino acids long. CDR1 is SGDLS and CDR2 is YYNGEE in the germline V gene. Here the CDR3 DNA reads TGTGCCAGCAGCGTGGATACTAGCGGGGGGGCGTATGAGCAGTTCTTC. Amino acid sequence: CASSVDTSGGAYEQFF.

V gene TRBV7-2 combines with J gene TRBJ1-2; D may be TRBD1 (6 bases). V was pared by 0 bases and J by 6 bases, with 11 bases between. This CDR3 region has 14 residues. The germline gives CDR1 SGHTA, CDR2 FQGNSA. The CDR3 sequence is CASSLARGPDGYTF. CDR3 in DNA: TGTGCCAGCAGCTTAGCGCGGGGGCCTGATGGCTACACCTTC.

The sample holds a few counts of this clonotype. CDR3 residues: CASSLGRETQYF. The CDR3 nucleotides read TGTGCCAGCAGTTTGGGCAGGGAGACCCAGTACTTC. The V and J genes are TRBV7-2 and TRBJ2-5; D unresolved. Trimming shortened V by 6 bases and J by 5 bases, and 10 bases separated the two germline ends. The germline CDR1 and CDR2 sequences are SGHTA and FQGNSA. The CDR3 length is 12 residues.

The V call is TRBV28, the J call TRBJ2-6; D gene uncertain. The CDR3 consists of 15 residues. The V gene's germline CDR1 is MDHEN and CDR2 SYDVKM. Trimming stripped 5 bases from V and 2 bases from J, with 10 bases between. This CDR3 is CASSPISAGANVLTF. In nucleotides, the CDR3 is TGTGCCAGCAGTCCAATTAGTGCTGGGGCCAACGTCCTGACTTTC.

The V gene is TRBV10-2, the J gene TRBJ2-5; D call uncertain. V shed 2 bases and J shed 1 base, with 8 bases lying between them. Germline lookup yields CDR1 WSHSY and CDR2 SAAADI. The CDR3 is 14 residues long. The DNA for the CDR3 is TGCGCCAGCAGTGAGAAGAGATTCCAAGAGACCCAGTACTTC. Its translation is CASSEKRFQETQYF.

This chain connects TRBV28 to TRBJ1-4; maybe TRBD1 (6 bases). The CDR3 is 15 amino acids. Germline values: CDR1 MDHEN, CDR2 SYDVKM. Trimming took off 4 bases at V and 4 bases at J, with 13 bases between the two ends. This CDR3 is CASSSLQGDNEKLFF. CDR3 sequence (DNA): TGTGCCAGCAGTTCCCTACAGGGCGATAATGAAAAACTGTTTTTT.

The chain links TRBV7-2 to TRBJ1-1; 8 bases line up with TRBD1. The junction had 7 bases not matched to a gene; V was cut back by 2 bases and J by 11 bases. Germline V gene sequence: CDR1 SGHTA, CDR2 FQGNSA. The CDR3 covers 13 residues. The chain's CDR3 is CASSLNRGRKAFF. The CDR3 DNA reads as TGTGCCAGCAGCTTAAACAGGGGGAGGAAGGCTTTCTTT.

This rearrangement joins TRBV28 to TRBJ2-3, with D unclear. V was trimmed by 6 bases and J by 1 base, leaving 5 bases between them. The CDR3 consists of 12 residues. Germline CDR1 reads MDHEN; CDR2 reads SYDVKM. The CDR3 DNA is TGTGCCAGCAGCGTTCGCACAGATACGCAGTATTTT. Its protein product is CASSVRTDTQYF.

V is TRBV3-1 and J is TRBJ1-1, with a weak D call TRBD1 (5 bases). Trimming shortened V by 4 bases and J by 6 bases, and 9 bases separated the two germline ends. The CDR3 is made up of 12 amino acids. CDR1 is LGHDT and CDR2 is YNNKEL in the germline V gene (reference sequence). This chain's CDR3 is CASSRGTAEAFF. The CDR3 region has the DNA TGTGCCAGCAGCCGAGGGACGGCTGAAGCTTTCTTT.

V gene TRBV20-1 combines with J gene TRBJ1-3; unclear D gene. Germline loops: CDR1 DFQATT, CDR2 SNEGSKA (reference sequence). The CDR3 extends over 14 amino acids. Trimming stripped 3 bases from V and 2 bases from J, with 11 bases between. The CDR3 protein is CSASRSNTGNTIYF. The CDR3 DNA follows: TGCAGTGCTAGTCGATCCAACACTGGAAACACCATATATTTT.

The rearrangement uses TRBV27 and TRBJ1-5; no definite D call. The CDR3 has 13 amino acids. The germline V gene has CDR1 MNHEY and CDR2 SMNVEV (reference sequence). Deletions cut 8 bases from V and 0 bases from J, with 8 bases between. CDR3 amino acids: CASRSNSNQPQHF. For the CDR3, the DNA is TGTGCCAGCCGGTCAAATAGCAATCAGCCCCAGCATTTT.